This T cell receptor beta chain was captured in a study of breast tumors, draining lymph nodes, adjacent tissues. Overall study results and limits: Compared with lymph nodes, tumors were less diverse; compared with nontumor tissue, more. Tumor and nontumor repertoires were significantly more similar in luminal-like than in basal-like breast cancer.

Per the germline V gene, CDR1 is SGHNT and CDR2 is YENEEA. The CDR3 is 16 residues long. The V gene lost 4 bases and the J gene lost 0 bases, with 14 bases spanning the gap. TCRdb ran MiXCR on the multiplex PCR reads and lists one entry per CDR3 protein. The table includes about 230,000 distinct CDR3 sequences, roughly 30% detected once. Breast cancer patients provided tissue from their axillary draining lymph nodes. This clonotype was seen ten or more times. What it recognizes is unknown. This receptor was taken from a female donor with breast cancer. Some clones in this sample may be carry-over from other donors' samples. The sample consisted of axillary lymph node tissue. The V call is TRBV11-3, the J call TRBJ2-3; tentative D call: TRBD1 (7 bases). CDR3 in amino acids: CASSSGGTKSTDTQYF. Written as DNA, the CDR3 is TGTGCCAGCAGCTCAGGGGGGACAAAAAGCACAGATACGCAGTATTTT. The whole variable domain, filled in from reference TRBV11-3 and TRBJ2-3, reads EAGVVQSPRYKIIEKKQPVAFWCNPISGHNTLYWYLQNLGQGPELLIRYENEEAVDDSQLPKDRFSAERLKGVDSTLKIQPAELGDSAVYLCASSSGGTKSTDTQYFGPGTRLTVL.